This T cell receptor (beta chain) emerged from a study of blood T cell repertoires in COVID-19. Study overall: The analysed material was cDNA or gDNA that came from T cells, B-cell-depleted T cells, or PBMCs.

This clone was observed a single time. The germline V gene encodes CDR1 SEHNR and CDR2 FQNEAQ (reference sequence). V dropped 5 bases and J dropped 4; count of bases not matched to a gene: 7. The CDR3 extends over 15 amino acids. As processed by the authors: Amplifying reference gene primers gave estimates of nucleated cell counts. Some clones are missing from TCRdb's copy, which holds only in-frame ones; the method was immunoSEQ multiplex PCR. For V, J and clone size, that table is used; D and trimming come from the DNA. The sample has 20,000 to 25,000 clones; roughly nine tenths are singletons. The sequence was obtained from a human donor with active COVID-19. The donor label of this sample is uncertain. The specimen sequenced was peripheral blood. The V gene is TRBV7-9, the J gene TRBJ2-3; 9 nucleotides align to TRBD2. CDR3 amino acids: CASSASGRRADTQYF. The CDR3 region has the DNA TGTGCCAGCAGCGCCAGCGGGAGGAGGGCAGATACGCAGTATTTT.